These T cell receptor beta chains were read from a single sample in a study of blood T cell repertoires in COVID-19. Measured with immunoSEQ multiplex PCR; TCRdb has only the in-frame clones, and not every one. The sample includes around 37,000 clones, 90% of them seen just once. Specimen: peripheral blood. Receptors originate from a man between 60 and 75 years old with active or convalescent COVID-19. Each CDR3 is given without its conserved first and last residue. D genes are given only for firm matches.

J | D | V | CDR3
TRBJ1-2 | NA | TRBV5-6 | ASSPGVAYGYT
TRBJ1-1 | NA | TRBV28 | ASSKTGSFSEAF
TRBJ2-1 | TRBD2 | TRBV5-1 | ASSPGLAGSFYNEQF
TRBJ1-2 | NA | TRBV28 | ASSPFVQGIYGYT
TRBJ2-1 | TRBD2 | TRBV3-1/TRBV3-2 | ASSHGLADNEQF
TRBJ2-5 | NA | TRBV30 | AWSWSDKETQY
TRBJ1-5 | NA | TRBV28 | ASKQGYQPQH
TRBJ2-1 | NA | TRBV5-1 | ASSLGPDRLLYNEQF
TRBJ2-1 | TRBD2 | TRBV3-1/TRBV3-2 | ASSQGGRLF
TRBJ2-1 | NA | TRBV7-9 | ASSLLQGLSAPF
TRBJ2-2 | TRBD1 | TRBV28 | ASNTVPQTGVDDGELF
TRBJ1-5 | TRBD1 | TRBV19 | ASSTRQGLQPQH
TRBJ1-1 | NA | TRBV6-6 | ASSQTGMNTEAF
TRBJ2-2 | NA | TRBV2 | ASRGEIHGELF
TRBJ2-7 | NA | TRBV2 | ASSMGLGGHEQY
TRBJ2-3 | NA | TRBV5-1 | ASSGQASTDTQY
TRBJ2-5 | TRBD2 | TRBV5-1 | ASSYRGTSEQETQY
TRBJ2-1 | TRBD2 | TRBV3-1/TRBV3-2 | ASRTLAGGHNEQF
TRBJ2-5 | NA | TRBV18 | ASSPVSERQETQY
TRBJ2-5 | TRBD2 | TRBV28 | ASSLAGGFSEPQY
TRBJ2-2 | NA | TRBV5-1 | ASSWRGNTGELF
TRBJ1-2 | TRBD1 | TRBV5-5 | ASSYRQGRDGYT
TRBJ2-2 | NA | TRBV5-1 | ASSGIAVNTGELF
TRBJ1-2 | TRBD1 | TRBV6-5 | ASSSMTGVGGYT
TRBJ1-4 | NA | TRBV27 | ASSYGRANEKLF
TRBJ1-3 | TRBD1 | TRBV13 | ASSSTGPPSGNTIY
TRBJ2-1 | TRBD2 | TRBV6-5 | ASSYSSGMGINEQF
TRBJ1-1 | NA | TRBV5-4 | ASSKTVNTEAF
TRBJ2-2 | TRBD1 | TRBV19 | ASKPGDRANTGELF
TRBJ2-2 | TRBD2 | TRBV4-1 | ASSLVVTSGRYTGELF
TRBJ1-2 | NA | TRBV29-1 | SVRTGLNYGYT
TRBJ1-2 | NA | TRBV28 | ASSLGGTDRNYGYT
TRBJ1-4 | NA | TRBV4-3 | ASSQDPNMDSSLEKLF
TRBJ2-3 | NA | TRBV2 | ASKEGVILDTQY
TRBJ1-4 | TRBD1 | TRBV13 | ASSLRTGWHEKLF
TRBJ2-1 | NA | TRBV7-2 | ASSPPPGVAYNEQF
TRBJ1-1 | NA | TRBV11-2 | ASSTVGGRITEAF
TRBJ2-2 | NA | TRBV6-5 | ASSFDTGELF
TRBJ1-1 | TRBD1 | TRBV5-1 | ASSYDRGDTEAF
TRBJ2-2 | TRBD2 | TRBV5-4 | ASSSMGGRVVGELF
TRBJ1-6 | NA | TRBV30 | AWSVGEGSPLH
TRBJ2-3 | TRBD1 | TRBV5-1 | ASNRGAETDTQY
TRBJ2-1 | NA | TRBV5-1 | ASSFGPGGQF
TRBJ2-1 | NA | TRBV10-2 | ASSGPYNEQF
TRBJ2-5 | NA | TRBV5-4 | ASNQVGAETQY
TRBJ2-1 | NA | TRBV7-3 | ASSLIKAGTQF
TRBJ1-1 | TRBD1 | TRBV3-1/TRBV3-2 | ASSPDRGRYTEAF
TRBJ1-1 | NA | TRBV7-3 | ASSLTNMNTEAF
TRBJ1-1 | TRBD1 | TRBV19 | ASSARDRVKTEAF
TRBJ1-1 | NA | TRBV30 | AWIARSVAF
TRBJ1-1 | TRBD1 | TRBV5-8 | ASSPGGEAF
TRBJ2-3 | NA | TRBV7-2 | ASSLRGVDTQY
TRBJ1-5 | TRBD1 | TRBV6-6 | ASSYPTGRDQPQH
TRBJ2-1 | TRBD2 | TRBV28 | ASSTQVLAGGPAYNEQF